Following are 5 T cell receptor beta chains from one sample sequenced in a study of CD8 T cells in ankylosing spondylitis. From the 5' RACE reads, TCRdb called clonotypes with MiXCR, one entry per CDR3 protein. The sample carries some 340,000 distinct CDR3 sequences, roughly 14% recorded once. The sample comprised blood, either unsorted or a sorted T cell fraction (not recorded which). The source is a male donor with ankylosing spondylitis or in good health (not recorded which).

J is TRBJ1-1 and V is TRBV10-3, with a tentative D call TRBD1 (5 bases). Germline CDR1 is ENHRY and CDR2 is SYGVKD. The CDR3 loop spans 13 amino acids. Trimming took 3 bases from V and 5 from J, leaving 10 bases between them. This CDR3 reads CAISDRVGTEAFF. CDR3 DNA: TGTGCCATCAGTGACAGGGTAGGAACTGAAGCTTTCTTT.

The CDR3 DNA reads as TGTGCCAGCAGTTTAGGACAGGGGCGCTACACCTTC. This translates into CASSLGQGRYTF. The genes are TRBV12-3 or TRBV12-4 and TRBJ1-2, with 8 bases matching TRBD1. There are 12 residues in the CDR3. The ends lost 1 base at V and 9 bases at J; junction bases unmatched: 1.

The chain has TRBV6-1 and TRBJ1-2, with D possibly being TRBD1 (5 bases). The CDR3 is made up of 13 amino acids. CDR1 is MNHNS and CDR2 is SASEGT in the germline V gene. With 5 bases removed from V and 7 bases from J, the gap between germline ends came to 14 bases. CDR3 sequence (DNA): TGTGCCAGCAGTCGGGGGAGTAAGATTGGCTACACCTTC. Translating it yields CASSRGSKIGYTF.

In its sample, this clonotype was seen many times. V and J are TRBV28 and TRBJ2-7; D is unclear. Germline V gene sequence: CDR1 MDHEN, CDR2 SYDVKM. Trimming pared 6 bases from V and 4 bases from J, leaving 10 bases between. There are 12 residues in the CDR3. In DNA form, the CDR3 reads TGTGCCAGCAGCCTTGGAGATTACGAGCAGTACTTC. Amino acids: CASSLGDYEQYF. Full variable domain (missing parts from reference TRBV28 and TRBJ2-7): DVKVTQSSRYLVKRTGEKVFLECVQDMDHENMFWYRQDPGLGLRLIYFSYDVKMKEKGDIPEGYSVSREKKERFSLILESASTNQTSMYLCASSLGDYEQYFGPGTRLTVT.

This clonotype was seen more than once but under ten times. The chain combines TRBV14 with TRBJ2-7; TRBD2 aligns across 8 bases. Germline trimming cut 4 bases from V and 6 bases from J; bases unmatched to any gene: 11. The CDR3 contains 15 residues. Germline assignment: CDR1 SGHDN and CDR2 FVKESK. As DNA, the CDR3 is TGTGCCAGCAGCCGTTACGGGACTAGAAACGTCGAGCAGTACTTC. This codes for CASSRYGTRNVEQYF. Full variable domain (rest looked up from reference TRBV14 and TRBJ2-7): EAGVTQFPSHSVIEKGQTVTLRCDPISGHDNLYWYRRVMGKEIKFLLHFVKESKQDESGMPNNRFLAERTGGTYSTLKVQPAELEDSGVYFCASSRYGTRNVEQYFGPGTRLTVT.